The sequence of this T cell receptor beta chain was determined in a study of cytomegalovirus exposure and HLA in healthy donors. Vbeta (60) and Jbeta (13) primers were used in the PCR. TCRdb's table, derived via immunoSEQ multiplex PCR, lists solely in-frame clones and lacks some. The sample yields roughly 200,000 clones, approximately 70% seen once. This clone was observed a single time. Germline CDR1 is SGHRS and CDR2 is YFSETQ. Trimming cost V 0 bases and J 6 bases, with 15 bases left between them. CDR3 length equals 16 residues. The sequenced sample was PBMCs. The gene calls are TRBV5-1 and TRBJ2-2; D perhaps matches TRBD1 (5 bases). This sequence originates from a woman in her twenties or thirties in good health and CMV-seronegative. The chain's CDR3 is CASSLVLQVWAGELFF. The DNA for the CDR3 is TGCGCCAGCAGCTTGGTGTTACAGGTTTGGGCCGGGGAGCTGTTTTTT.